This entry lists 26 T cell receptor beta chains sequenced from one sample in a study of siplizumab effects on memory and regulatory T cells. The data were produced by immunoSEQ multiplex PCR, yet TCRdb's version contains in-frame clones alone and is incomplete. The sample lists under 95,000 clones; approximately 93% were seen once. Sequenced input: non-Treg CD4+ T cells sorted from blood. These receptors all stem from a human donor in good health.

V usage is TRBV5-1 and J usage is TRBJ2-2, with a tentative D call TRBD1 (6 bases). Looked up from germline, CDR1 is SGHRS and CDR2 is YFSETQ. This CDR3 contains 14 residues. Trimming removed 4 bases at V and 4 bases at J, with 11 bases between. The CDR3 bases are TGCGCCAGCAGCCCCAGGGGTTCCACCGGGGAGCTGTTTTTT. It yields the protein CASSPRGSTGELFF.

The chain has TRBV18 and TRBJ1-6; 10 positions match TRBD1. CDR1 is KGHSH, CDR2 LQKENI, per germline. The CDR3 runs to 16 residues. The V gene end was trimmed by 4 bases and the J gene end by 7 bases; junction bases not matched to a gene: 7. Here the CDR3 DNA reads TGTGCCAGCTCACATACCGGGACAGGGGAGAATTCACCCCTCCACTTT. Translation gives CASSHTGTGENSPLHF.

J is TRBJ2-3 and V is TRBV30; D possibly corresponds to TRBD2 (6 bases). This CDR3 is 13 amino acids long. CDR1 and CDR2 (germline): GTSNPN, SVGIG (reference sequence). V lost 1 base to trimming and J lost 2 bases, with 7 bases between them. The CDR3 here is CAWSGTITDTQYF. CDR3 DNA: TGTGCCTGGAGTGGGACTATCACAGATACGCAGTATTTT.

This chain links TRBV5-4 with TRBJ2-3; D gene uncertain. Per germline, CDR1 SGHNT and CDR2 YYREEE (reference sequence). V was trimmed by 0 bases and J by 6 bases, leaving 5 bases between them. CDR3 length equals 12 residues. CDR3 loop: CASSLALDTQYF. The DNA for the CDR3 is TGTGCCAGCAGCTTGGCCCTGGATACGCAGTATTTT.

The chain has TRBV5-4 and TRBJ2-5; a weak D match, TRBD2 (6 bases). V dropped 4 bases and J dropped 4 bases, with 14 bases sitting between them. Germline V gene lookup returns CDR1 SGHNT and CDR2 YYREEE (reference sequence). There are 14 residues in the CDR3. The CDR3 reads CASSTRDLRETQYF. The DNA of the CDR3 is TGTGCCAGCAGCACTCGGGACTTACGAGAGACCCAGTACTTC.

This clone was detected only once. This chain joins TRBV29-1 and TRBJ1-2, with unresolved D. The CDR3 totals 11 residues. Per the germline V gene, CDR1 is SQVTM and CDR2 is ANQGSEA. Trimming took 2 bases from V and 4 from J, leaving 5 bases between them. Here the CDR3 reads CSVESAYGYTF. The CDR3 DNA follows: TGCAGCGTTGAATCCGCCTATGGCTACACCTTC.

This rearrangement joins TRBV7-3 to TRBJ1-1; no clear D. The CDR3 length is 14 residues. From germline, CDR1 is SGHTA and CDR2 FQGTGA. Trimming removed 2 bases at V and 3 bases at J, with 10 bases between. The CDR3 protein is CASSLRAGDTEAFF. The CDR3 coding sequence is TGTGCCAGCAGCTTACGAGCAGGAGACACTGAAGCTTTCTTT.

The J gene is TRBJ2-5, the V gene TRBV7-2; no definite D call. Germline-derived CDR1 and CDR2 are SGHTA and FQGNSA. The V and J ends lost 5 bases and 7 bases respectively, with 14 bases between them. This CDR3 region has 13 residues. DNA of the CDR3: TGTGCCAGCAGCCCCTTGGTTTTGGGGACCCAGTACTTC. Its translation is CASSPLVLGTQYF.

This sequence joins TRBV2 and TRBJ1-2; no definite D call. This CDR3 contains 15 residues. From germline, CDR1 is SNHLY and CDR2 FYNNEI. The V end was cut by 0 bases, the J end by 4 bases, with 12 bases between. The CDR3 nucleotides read TGTGCCAGCAGTGAAGCGGAGGAGACGCCCTATGGCTACACCTTC. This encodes CASSEAEETPYGYTF.

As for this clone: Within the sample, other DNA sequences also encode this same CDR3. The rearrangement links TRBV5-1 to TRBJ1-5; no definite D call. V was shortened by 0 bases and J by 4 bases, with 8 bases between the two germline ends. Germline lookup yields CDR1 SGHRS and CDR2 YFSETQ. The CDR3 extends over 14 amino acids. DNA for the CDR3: TGCGCCAGCAGCTTGGGGACGGGGAATCAGCCCCAGCATTTT. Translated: CASSLGTGNQPQHF.

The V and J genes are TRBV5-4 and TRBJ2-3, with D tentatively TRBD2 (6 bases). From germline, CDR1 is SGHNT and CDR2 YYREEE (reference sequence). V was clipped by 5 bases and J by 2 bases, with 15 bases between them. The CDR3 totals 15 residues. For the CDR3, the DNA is TGTGCCAGCAGTCAAGAGCTAGCGCCCACAGATACGCAGTATTTT. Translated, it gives CASSQELAPTDTQYF.

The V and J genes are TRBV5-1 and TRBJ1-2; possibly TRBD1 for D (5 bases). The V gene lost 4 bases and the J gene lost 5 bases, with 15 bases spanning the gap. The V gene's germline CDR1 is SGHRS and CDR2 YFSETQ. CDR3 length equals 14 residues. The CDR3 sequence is CASSLGPVLYGYTF. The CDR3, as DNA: TGCGCCAGCAGCCTGGGACCGGTGTTGTATGGCTACACCTTC. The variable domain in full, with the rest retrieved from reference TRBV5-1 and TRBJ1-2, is KAGVTQTPRYLIKTRGQQVTLSCSPISGHRSVSWYQQTPGQGLQFLFEYFSETQRNKGNFPGRFSGRQFSNSRSEMNVSTLELGDSALYLCASSLGPVLYGYTFGSGTRLTVV.

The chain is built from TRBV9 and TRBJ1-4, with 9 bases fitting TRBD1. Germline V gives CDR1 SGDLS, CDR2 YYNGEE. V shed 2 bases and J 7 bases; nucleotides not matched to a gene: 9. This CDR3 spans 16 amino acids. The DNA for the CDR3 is TGTGCCAGCAGCGTCATGCCGGGACAGGGTACTGAAAAACTGTTTTTT. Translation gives CASSVMPGQGTEKLFF.

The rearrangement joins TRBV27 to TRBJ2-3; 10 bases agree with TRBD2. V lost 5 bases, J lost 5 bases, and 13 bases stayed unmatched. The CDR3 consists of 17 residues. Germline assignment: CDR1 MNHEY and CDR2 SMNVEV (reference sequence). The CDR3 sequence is CASSPTPLAGAGDTQYF. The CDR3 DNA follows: TGTGCCAGCAGTCCTACCCCTCTAGCGGGAGCGGGAGATACGCAGTATTTT.

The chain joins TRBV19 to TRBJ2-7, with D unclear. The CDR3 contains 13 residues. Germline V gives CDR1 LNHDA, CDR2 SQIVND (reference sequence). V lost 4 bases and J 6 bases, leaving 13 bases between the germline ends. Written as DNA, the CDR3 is TGTGCCAGTAGTACCATCCCCAGCCGCGAGCAGTACTTC. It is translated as CASSTIPSREQYF.

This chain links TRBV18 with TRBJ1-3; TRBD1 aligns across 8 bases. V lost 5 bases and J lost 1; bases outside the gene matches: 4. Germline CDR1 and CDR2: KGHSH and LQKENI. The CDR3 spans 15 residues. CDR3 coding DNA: TGTGCCAGCTCAACGGGGACAGGATCTGGAAACACCATATATTTT. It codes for CASSTGTGSGNTIYF.

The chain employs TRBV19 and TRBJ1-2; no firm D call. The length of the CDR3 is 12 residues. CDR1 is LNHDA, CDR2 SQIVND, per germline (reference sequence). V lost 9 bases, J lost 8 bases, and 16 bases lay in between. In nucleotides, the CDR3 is TGTGCCAGCCAATCCGCGGGTTTCGGCTACACCTTC. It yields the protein CASQSAGFGYTF.

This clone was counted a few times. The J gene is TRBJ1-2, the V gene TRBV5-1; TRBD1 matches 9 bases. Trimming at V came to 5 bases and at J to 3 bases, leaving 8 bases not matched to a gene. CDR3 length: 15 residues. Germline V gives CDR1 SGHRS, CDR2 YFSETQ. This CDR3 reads CASRLGTGYDYGYTF. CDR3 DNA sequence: TGCGCCAGCAGACTCGGGACAGGGTACGACTATGGCTACACCTTC.

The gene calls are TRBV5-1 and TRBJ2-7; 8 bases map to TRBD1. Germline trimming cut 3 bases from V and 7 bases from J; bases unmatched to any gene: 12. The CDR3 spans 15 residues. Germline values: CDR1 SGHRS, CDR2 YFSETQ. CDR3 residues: CASSYRTDRALEQYF. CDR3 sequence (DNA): TGCGCCAGCAGCTACCGAACGGACAGGGCTCTTGAGCAGTACTTC.

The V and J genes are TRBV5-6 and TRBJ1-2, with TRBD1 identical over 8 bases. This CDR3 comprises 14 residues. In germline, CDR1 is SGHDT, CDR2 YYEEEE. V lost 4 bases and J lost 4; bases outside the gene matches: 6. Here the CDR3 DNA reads TGTGCCAGCAGCCGAGACAGGGGACTCTATGGCTACACCTTC. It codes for CASSRDRGLYGYTF.

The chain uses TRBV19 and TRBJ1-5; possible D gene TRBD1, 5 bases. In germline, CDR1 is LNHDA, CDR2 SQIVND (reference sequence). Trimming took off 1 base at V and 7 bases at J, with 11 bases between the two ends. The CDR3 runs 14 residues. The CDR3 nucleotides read TGTGCCAGTAGTATAGCACTGACAGTACAGCCCCAGCATTTT. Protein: CASSIALTVQPQHF.

The DNA for the CDR3 is TGTGCCAGCAGCTTCGTTGGCCGCTCCTACAATGAGCAGTTCTTC. Translation gives CASSFVGRSYNEQFF. The rearrangement uses TRBV7-8 and TRBJ2-1; no firm D call. The CDR3 consists of 15 residues. CDR1 and CDR2 from the germline V gene are SGHVS and FQNEAQ. Deletions cut 3 bases from V and 0 bases from J, with 9 bases between.

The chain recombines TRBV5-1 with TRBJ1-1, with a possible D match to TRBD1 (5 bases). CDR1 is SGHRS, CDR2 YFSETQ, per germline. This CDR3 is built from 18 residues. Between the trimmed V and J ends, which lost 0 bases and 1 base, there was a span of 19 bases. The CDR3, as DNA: TGCGCCAGCAGCTTGGCTGGGGATGGGGGGTTCACGAACACTGAAGCTTTCTTT. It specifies CASSLAGDGGFTNTEAFF.

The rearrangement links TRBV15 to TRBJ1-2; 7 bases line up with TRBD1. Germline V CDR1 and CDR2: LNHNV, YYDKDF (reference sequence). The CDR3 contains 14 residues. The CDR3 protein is CATGMAGGKYGYTF. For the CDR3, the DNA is TGTGCTACCGGGATGGCAGGGGGTAAATATGGCTACACCTTC. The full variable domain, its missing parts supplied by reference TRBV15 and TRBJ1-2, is DAMVIQNPRYQVTQFGKPVTLSCSQTLNHNVMYWYQQKSSQAPKLLFHYYDKDFNNEADTPDNFQSRRPNTSFCFLDIRSPGLGDTAMYLCATGMAGGKYGYTFGSGTRLTVV.

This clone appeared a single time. The CDR3 DNA reads TGTGCCAGCAGTAAGTCAGGGACCGGGGCCAACGTCCTGACTTTC. This sequence encodes CASSKSGTGANVLTF. V and J are TRBV6-5 and TRBJ2-6, with D perhaps matching TRBD1 or TRBD2 (5 bases each). This CDR3 spans 15 amino acids. Trimming took 5 bases from V and 4 from J, leaving 12 bases between them. Germline V gene sequence: CDR1 MNHEY, CDR2 SVGAGI.

The CDR3 nucleotides read TGTGCCTGGACCAAACCCCCGGGAGCGTTACAAGAGACCCAGTACTTC. It encodes CAWTKPPGALQETQYF. This chain uses TRBV30 with TRBJ2-5; TRBD2 might be the D (6 bases). The CDR3 has 16 residues. Germline-derived CDR1 and CDR2 are GTSNPN and SVGIG (reference sequence). V lost 4 bases, J lost 2 bases, and 20 bases lay in between.